This T cell receptor beta chain was captured in a study of blood T cell repertoires in COVID-19. Study details: The samples span acute and convalescent COVID-19 from the United States, Italy and Spain.

The table came from immunoSEQ multiplex PCR; TCRdb's copy has only in-frame clones and leaves some out. This table holds 300,000 to 450,000 clones, around 89% found once. CDR1 and CDR2 (germline): MGHRA, YSYEKL. V lost 1 base and J lost 5; bases outside the gene matches: 7. The CDR3 is made up of 15 amino acids. The sample consisted of peripheral blood. The V call is TRBV4-1, the J call TRBJ2-5, with 7 bases lining up with TRBD2. This TCR derives from a woman between 25 and 40 years old with COVID-19, enrolled during active disease. CDR3 bases: TGCGCCAGCAGCCAAGTCGGACTAGTTGGGGAGACCCAGTACTTC. It translates to CASSQVGLVGETQYF.